This TCR beta chain comes out of a study of blood T cells in healthy people across ages. This clonotype has only one observation. Antigen unknown. The use of a sample-barcoded 5' primer and a J-beta primer mix characterized a second PCR of 7 to 11 cycles. MiXCR, applied by TCRdb to the 5' RACE reads, yields one record per CDR3 protein. The table shows about 1.8 million distinct CDR3 sequences, with approximately 50% occurring only once. Total RNA, at least 6 micrograms per sample, came from PBMCs. Study observations and caveats: Among T cells, TCR beta diversity per million cells dropped roughly linearly as age rose. Naive and antigen-experienced cells could not be conclusively compared, given unsorted PBMCs.

The sequenced material came from blood. This TCR came from a woman aged 40-49 years in good health.

The CDR3 region is CASSLTGEATQYF. The CDR3 nucleotides are TGTGCCAGCAGCTTGACAGGGGAGGCGACCCAGTACTTC. The V gene is TRBV5-6, the J gene TRBJ2-5; TRBD1 might be the D (7 bases). V shed 1 base and J shed 7 bases, with 11 bases lying between them. From germline, CDR1 is SGHDT and CDR2 YYEEEE. The length of the CDR3 is 13 residues.